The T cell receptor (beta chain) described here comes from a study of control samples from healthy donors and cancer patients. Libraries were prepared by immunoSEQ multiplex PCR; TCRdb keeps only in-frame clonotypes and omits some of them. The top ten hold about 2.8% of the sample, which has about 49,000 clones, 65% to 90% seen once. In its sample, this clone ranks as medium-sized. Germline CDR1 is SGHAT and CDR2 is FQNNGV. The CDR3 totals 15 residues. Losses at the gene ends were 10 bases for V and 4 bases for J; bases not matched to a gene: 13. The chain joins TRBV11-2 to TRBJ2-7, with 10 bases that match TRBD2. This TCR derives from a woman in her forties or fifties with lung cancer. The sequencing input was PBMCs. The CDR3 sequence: CATQISGGALYEQYF. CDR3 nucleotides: TGTGCCACACAAATAAGCGGGGGGGCCCTGTACGAGCAGTACTTC.